The sequence of this T cell receptor (beta chain) was determined in a study of blood T cell repertoires in COVID-19. For the study at large: The samples span acute and convalescent COVID-19 from the United States, Italy and Spain. T cells, B-cell-depleted T cells, or PBMCs supplied cDNA or gDNA.

V lost 5 bases, J lost 5 bases, and 19 bases lay in between. The germline V gene has CDR1 SEHNR and CDR2 FQNEAQ (reference sequence). This CDR3 region has 15 residues. Authors' methods: Reference gene primers were amplified, and this amplification served to estimate nucleated cell counts. The repertoire was sequenced with immunoSEQ multiplex PCR; TCRdb's copy has only in-frame clones and lacks some. For V, J and clone size, that table is used; D and trimming come from the DNA. In the table there are roughly 250,000 clones, around nine tenths of which are singletons. Only one count was recorded for this clone.

The sequence was collected from a man aged 25-45 years with acute or convalescent COVID-19. V is TRBV7-9 and J is TRBJ2-7, with a weak D call TRBD2 (5 bases). Sequenced: peripheral blood. For the CDR3, the DNA is TGTGCCAGCAGCCGGGGAAGATTTGAGGGCCACGAGCAGTACTTC. It translates to CASSRGRFEGHEQYF.